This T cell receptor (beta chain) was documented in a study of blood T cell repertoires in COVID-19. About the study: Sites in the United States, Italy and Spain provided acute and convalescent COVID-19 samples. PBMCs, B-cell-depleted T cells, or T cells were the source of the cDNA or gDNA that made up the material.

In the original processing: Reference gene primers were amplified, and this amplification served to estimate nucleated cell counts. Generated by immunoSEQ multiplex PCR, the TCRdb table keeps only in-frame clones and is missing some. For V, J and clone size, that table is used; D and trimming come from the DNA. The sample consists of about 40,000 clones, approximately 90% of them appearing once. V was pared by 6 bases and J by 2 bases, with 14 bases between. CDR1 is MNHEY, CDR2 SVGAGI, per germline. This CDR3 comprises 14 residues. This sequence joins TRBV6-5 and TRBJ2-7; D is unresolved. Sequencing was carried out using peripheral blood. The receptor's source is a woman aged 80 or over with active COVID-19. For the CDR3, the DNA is TGTGCCAGCAGGGTGACATCAGGAACCTACGAGCAGTACTTC. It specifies CASRVTSGTYEQYF.